A selection of T cell receptor beta chains follows, all from one sample in a study of PD-L1 blockade in urothelial cancer. This table comes from immunoSEQ multiplex PCR, and its TCRdb copy is limited to in-frame clones, with some not included. The sample lists roughly 120,000 clones; 84% were seen once. This specimen consisted of PBMCs, obtained around atezolizumab (anti-PD-L1) treatment. Source of these receptors: a man aged 45-65 years with urothelial cancer. Each CDR3 is given with its conserved first and last residue. Each record gives: clone size, V gene, J gene, D gene, CDR3 DNA, CDR3 protein. A D gene is named only where the DNA matches it firmly. The size field is filled for only some rows; it gives once, few, many or a size class.

few,TRBV7-2,TRBJ1-2,TRBD1,TGTGCCAGCAGCGTAGGGACAGGGGCTGTCTATGGCTACACCTTC,CASSVGTGAVYGYTF
NA,TRBV5-1,TRBJ2-3,TRBD2,TGCGCCAGCAGCCTCACTAGCGGCCTCACAGATACGCAGTATTTT,CASSLTSGLTDTQYF
NA,TRBV9,TRBJ2-7,TRBD2,TGTGCCAGCAGCCCTAACGACGCCAGCGGGAGAGATAACGAGCAGTACTTC,CASSPNDASGRDNEQYF
NA,TRBV19,TRBJ1-1,NA,TGTGCCAGTAGTCAGCATTTACAGGGTTTGCCCTTGAACACTGAAGCTTTCTTT,CASSQHLQGLPLNTEAFF
few,TRBV28,TRBJ1-6,NA,TGTGCCACAACCCTACAGGGCCTGAATTCACCCCTCCACTTT,CATTLQGLNSPLHF
NA,TRBV7-2,TRBJ2-1,TRBD2,TGTGCCAGCAGCTCGGGACTAGCCACAAATGAGCAGTTCTTC,CASSSGLATNEQFF
medium-sized,TRBV2,TRBJ1-3,NA,TGTGCCAGCAATGCTATGACAGCTGGAAACACCATATATTTT,CASNAMTAGNTIYF
NA,TRBV18,TRBJ2-7,NA,TGTGCCAGCTCAGGACTAGTGACAGGGGAGCCCGGGAAAAGAAGCGGGAAGAGCTCCTACGAGCAGTACTTC,CASSGLVTGEPGKRSGKSSYEQYF
NA,TRBV28,TRBJ2-7,NA,TGTGCCAGCGGGACTCTGATCGAGCAGTACTTC,CASGTLIEQYF
NA,TRBV6-6,TRBJ1-1,TRBD1,TGTGCCAGCAGCAAAGGACAGGACAACACTGAAGCTTTCTTT,CASSKGQDNTEAFF
NA,TRBV7-3,TRBJ2-2,NA,TGTGCCAGCAGCCTGGGGCCCACAAGAGGGGAGCTGTTTTTT,CASSLGPTRGELFF
NA,TRBV5-1,TRBJ2-7,TRBD1,TGCGCCAGCAGCTCTACCGGGACAGGGGTCCACGAGCAGTACTTC,CASSSTGTGVHEQYF
NA,TRBV7-9,TRBJ1-1,NA,TGTGCCAGCAGCGTTAGGAACACTGAAGCTTTCTTT,CASSVRNTEAFF
NA,TRBV19,TRBJ2-1,TRBD1,TGTGCCAGTAGTCCGGACAGGGCAACTGGTGAGCAGTTCTTC,CASSPDRATGEQFF
NA,TRBV25-1,TRBJ1-3,NA,TGTGCCAGCAGTGAATCGGGAGTCGACTCTGGAAACACCATATATTTT,CASSESGVDSGNTIYF
NA,TRBV10-3,TRBJ2-7,NA,TGTGCCATCAGCCGGGACACCTTATACGAGCAGTACTTC,CAISRDTLYEQYF
NA,TRBV21-1,TRBJ1-4,NA,TGTGCCAGCAGCTTCCGGGACAGACAAACAACTAATGAAAAACTGTTTTTT,CASSFRDRQTTNEKLFF
NA,TRBV10-3,TRBJ1-5,NA,TGTGCCATCAGCGACACGGGGGTTGGTCAGCCCCAGCATTTT,CAISDTGVGQPQHF
NA,TRBV19,TRBJ1-5,TRBD1,TGTGCCAGTAGTATATCCACCTGGGACAGGGATAATCAGCCCCAGCATTTT,CASSISTWDRDNQPQHF
NA,TRBV5-1,TRBJ1-1,NA,TGCGCCAGCAGCTTGTCTCAGGCAACAGGGACCACTGAAGCTTTCTTT,CASSLSQATGTTEAFF
NA,TRBV5-1,TRBJ2-7,TRBD2,TGCGCCAGCAGCTTCGCGGGGACTAGCGGGATCCGCGAGCAGTACTTC,CASSFAGTSGIREQYF
NA,TRBV5-1,TRBJ1-1,NA,TGCGCCAGCAGCGACTCTCAGGGGAGCACTGAAGCTTTCTTT,CASSDSQGSTEAFF
NA,TRBV19,TRBJ1-2,NA,TGTGCCAGTAGTATTCGGCAGGTCCGCGCGACCCTGCTATTC,CASSIRQVRATLLF
NA,TRBV11-2,TRBJ1-1,NA,TGTGCCAGCAGCTTAGGAGTTTCCGCTGAAGCTTTCTTT,CASSLGVSAEAFF